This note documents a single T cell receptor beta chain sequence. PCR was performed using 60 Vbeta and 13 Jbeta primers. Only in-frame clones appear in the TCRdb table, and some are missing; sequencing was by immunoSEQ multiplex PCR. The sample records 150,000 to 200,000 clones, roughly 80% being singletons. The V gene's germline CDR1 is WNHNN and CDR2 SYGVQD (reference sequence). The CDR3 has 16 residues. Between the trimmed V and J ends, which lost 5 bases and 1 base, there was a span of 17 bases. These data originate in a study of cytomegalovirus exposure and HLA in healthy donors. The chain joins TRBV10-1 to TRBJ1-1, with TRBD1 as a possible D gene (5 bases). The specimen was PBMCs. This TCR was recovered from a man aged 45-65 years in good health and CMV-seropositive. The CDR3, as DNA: TGCGCCAGCAGTTGCGACAGTTTTGAGACGAACACTGAAGCTTTCTTT. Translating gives CASSCDSFETNTEAFF.